The 18 T cell receptor beta chains below were found in one sample sequenced in a study of blood T cell repertoires in COVID-19. The protocol was immunoSEQ multiplex PCR, while the TCRdb copy is restricted to in-frame clones and leaves out a portion. Among about 400,000 clones listed, just under 90% were seen once. The sample was PBMCs or T cells enriched from blood (not recorded which). The receptors were sampled from a woman aged 25-40 years who had recovered from COVID-19.

The chain uses TRBV9 and TRBJ2-1; 11 positions match TRBD1. The CDR3 totals 16 residues. Germline assignment: CDR1 SGDLS and CDR2 YYNGEE. The ends lost 0 bases at V and 8 bases at J; junction bases unmatched: 7. The CDR3 region is CASSVADRGRFDEQFF. The CDR3 nucleotides are TGTGCCAGCAGCGTAGCGGACAGGGGGCGCTTCGATGAGCAGTTCTTC.

The chain links TRBV6-5 to TRBJ1-1; D is perhaps TRBD1 (6 bases). V shed 6 bases and J shed 3 bases, with 11 bases lying between them. CDR3 length equals 13 residues. Germline V CDR1 and CDR2: MNHEY, SVGAGI. The CDR3 sequence: CASSRGEYTEAFF. Here the CDR3 DNA reads TGTGCCAGCAGCAGGGGTGAGTACACTGAAGCTTTCTTT.

The chain couples TRBV5-6 to TRBJ2-1, with D unclear. Germline V gene lookup returns CDR1 SGHDT and CDR2 YYEEEE. V lost 1 base to trimming and J lost 4 bases, with 3 bases between them. The CDR3 runs 12 residues. The CDR3 sequence: CASSLQYNEQFF. The CDR3 DNA is TGTGCCAGCAGCTTGCAATACAATGAGCAGTTCTTC.

The chain is built from TRBV4-2 and TRBJ2-1; D call uncertain. This CDR3 spans 15 amino acids. The germline gives CDR1 LGHNA, CDR2 YNFKEQ. Trimming took off 8 bases at V and 1 base at J, with 15 bases between the two ends. CDR3 coding DNA: TGTGCCAGCGGGCTGACGGCAGTTTCCTACAATGAGCAGTTCTTC. This sequence encodes CASGLTAVSYNEQFF.

The CDR3 nucleotides are TGTGCCAGCAGTTTCTCGGCGGTAACCTCTGGAAACACCATATATTTT. It encodes CASSFSAVTSGNTIYF. The chain recombines TRBV27 with TRBJ1-3; D is unresolved. This CDR3 has 16 amino acids. CDR1 and CDR2 from the germline V gene are MNHEY and SMNVEV (reference sequence). Trimming shortened V by 3 bases and J by 0 bases, and 12 bases separated the two germline ends.

The V gene is TRBV11-2, the J gene TRBJ2-7; 9 nucleotides match TRBD1. The V gene end was trimmed by 4 bases and the J gene end by 5 bases; junction bases not matched to a gene: 15. Germline V CDR1 and CDR2: SGHAT, FQNNGV. This CDR3 region has 17 residues. DNA of the CDR3: TGTGCCAGCAGCTCTCGACAGGGGGGTTTTTTTATCGACGAGCAGTACTTC. This gives the protein CASSSRQGGFFIDEQYF.

The V and J genes are TRBV27 and TRBJ2-2; a weak D match, TRBD2 (6 bases). This CDR3 spans 15 amino acids. Germline V gene sequence: CDR1 MNHEY, CDR2 SMNVEV (reference sequence). V shed 5 bases and J shed 2 bases, with 12 bases lying between them. CDR3 loop: CASSPMDYNTGELFF. In DNA form, the CDR3 reads TGTGCCAGCAGTCCCATGGACTATAACACCGGGGAGCTGTTTTTT.

The chain uses TRBV5-1 and TRBJ2-7; D not resolved. The CDR3 loop spans 14 amino acids. The ends were cut back, 0 bases at V and 5 bases at J, with 12 bases in the middle. Germline V gives CDR1 SGHRS, CDR2 YFSETQ. CDR3 in DNA: TGCGCCAGCAGCTTGGCCGCCCCGAGGAACGAGCAGTACTTC. Protein product: CASSLAAPRNEQYF.

This chain uses TRBV9 with TRBJ2-1; 7 positions match TRBD1. This CDR3 is 12 amino acids long. From germline, CDR1 is SGDLS and CDR2 YYNGEE. J lost 10 bases, V lost 5 bases, and 6 bases had no gene match. The CDR3 protein is CASSYGQAEQFF. Here the CDR3 DNA reads TGTGCCAGCAGTTATGGACAGGCCGAGCAGTTCTTC.

This chain joins TRBV4-1 and TRBJ2-7; 8 bases map to TRBD1. Germline V gene sequence: CDR1 MGHRA, CDR2 YSYEKL. This CDR3 is built from 14 residues. V lost 3 bases and J lost 5; bases outside the gene matches: 6. In DNA form, the CDR3 reads TGCGCCAGCAGCCACTCGACAGGGGACGACGAGCAGTACTTC. Residues: CASSHSTGDDEQYF.

The chain links TRBV5-1 to TRBJ1-1, with 8 bases lining up with TRBD1. CDR1 and CDR2 from the germline V gene are SGHRS and YFSETQ. The J segment lost 5 bases and the V segment lost 5 bases, leaving 8 bases of the junction unmatched. This CDR3 comprises 14 residues. The CDR3 DNA sequence: TGCGCCAGCAGTTTGCAGGGGGCAGAAACTGAAGCTTTCTTT. Protein: CASSLQGAETEAFF. Full variable domain (missing parts from reference TRBV5-1 and TRBJ1-1): KAGVTQTPRYLIKTRGQQVTLSCSPISGHRSVSWYQQTPGQGLQFLFEYFSETQRNKGNFPGRFSGRQFSNSRSEMNVSTLELGDSALYLCASSLQGAETEAFFGQGTRLTVV.

This chain joins TRBV7-9 and TRBJ2-1; 11 bases match TRBD1. The CDR3 loop spans 15 amino acids. V was clipped by 4 bases and J by 6 bases; unmatched bases: 5. Looked up from germline, CDR1 is SEHNR and CDR2 is FQNEAQ (reference sequence). The CDR3 sequence is CASSWGQGEGNEQFF. The CDR3 region has the DNA TGTGCCAGCAGCTGGGGACAGGGGGAAGGCAATGAGCAGTTCTTC.

V is TRBV6-1 and J is TRBJ2-5; D unclear. Trimming cost V 2 bases and J 3 bases, with 4 bases left between them. The CDR3 is 12 residues long. CDR1 and CDR2 from the germline V gene are MNHNS and SASEGT. Here the CDR3 DNA reads TGTGCCAGCAGTGAACTTAAAGAGACCCAGTACTTC. Translated, it gives CASSELKETQYF.

The DNA of the CDR3 is TGTGCCAGCAAAGGCCCCGGACAGGGCCACGAGCAGTACTTC. Its translation: CASKGPGQGHEQYF. The V and J genes are TRBV21-1 and TRBJ2-7; the D call TRBD1 from the table was never checked on the DNA. TRBV21-1 is recorded as a pseudogene. The CDR3 is 14 residues long.

This chain links TRBV20-1 with TRBJ2-5; no firm D call. Germline CDR1 and CDR2: DFQATT and SNEGSKA (reference sequence). The CDR3 extends over 11 amino acids. Trimming shortened V by 3 bases and J by 2 bases, and 4 bases separated the two germline ends. The CDR3 coding sequence is TGCAGTGCTAGGAGACAAGAGACCCAGTACTTC. It yields the protein CSARRQETQYF.

The chain couples TRBV28 to TRBJ2-5; 10 bases align to TRBD2. The CDR3 loop spans 15 amino acids. CDR1 is MDHEN and CDR2 is SYDVKM in the germline V gene. J lost 2 bases, V lost 5 bases, and 5 bases had no gene match. CDR3 sequence: CASSPTSGVQETQYF. CDR3 nucleotide sequence: TGTGCCAGCAGTCCAACTAGCGGGGTACAAGAGACCCAGTACTTC.

V is TRBV18 and J is TRBJ1-3, with D perhaps matching TRBD1 (6 bases). This CDR3 spans 17 amino acids. The germline V gene has CDR1 KGHSH and CDR2 LQKENI. Trimming stripped 3 bases from V and 2 bases from J, with 17 bases between. CDR3 amino acids: CASSPAQTGRPGNTIYF. DNA of the CDR3: TGTGCCAGCTCACCCGCACAGACAGGTCGGCCTGGAAACACCATATATTTT.

A word on this clone: The sample contains more than one DNA sequence encoding this CDR3. The gene calls are TRBV20-1 and TRBJ1-4, with D possibly matching TRBD1 (5 bases). CDR3 length: 11 residues. The ends were cut back, 3 bases at V and 8 bases at J, with 7 bases in the middle. From germline, CDR1 is DFQATT and CDR2 SNEGSKA (reference sequence). CDR3 protein: CSASRGEKLFF. CDR3 in DNA: TGCAGTGCTAGTCGGGGGGAAAAACTGTTTTTT.